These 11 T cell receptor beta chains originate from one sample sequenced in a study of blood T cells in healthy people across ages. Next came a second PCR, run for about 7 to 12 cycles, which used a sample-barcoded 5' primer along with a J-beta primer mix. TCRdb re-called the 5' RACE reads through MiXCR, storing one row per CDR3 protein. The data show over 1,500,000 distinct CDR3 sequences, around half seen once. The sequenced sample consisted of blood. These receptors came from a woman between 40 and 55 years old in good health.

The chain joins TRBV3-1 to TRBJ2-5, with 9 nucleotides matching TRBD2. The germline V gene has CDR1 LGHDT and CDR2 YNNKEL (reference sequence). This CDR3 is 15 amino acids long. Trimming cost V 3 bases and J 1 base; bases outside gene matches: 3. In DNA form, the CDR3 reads TGTGCCAGCAGCCATATAGCGGGGGCCCAAGAGACCCAGTACTTC. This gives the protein CASSHIAGAQETQYF.

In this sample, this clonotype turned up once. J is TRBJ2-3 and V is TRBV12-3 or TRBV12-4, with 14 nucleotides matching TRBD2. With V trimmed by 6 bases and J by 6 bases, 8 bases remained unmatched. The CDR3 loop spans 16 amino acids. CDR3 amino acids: CASRFGTSGRSDTQYF. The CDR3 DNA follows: TGTGCCAGCAGGTTCGGGACTAGCGGGAGATCGGATACGCAGTATTTT.

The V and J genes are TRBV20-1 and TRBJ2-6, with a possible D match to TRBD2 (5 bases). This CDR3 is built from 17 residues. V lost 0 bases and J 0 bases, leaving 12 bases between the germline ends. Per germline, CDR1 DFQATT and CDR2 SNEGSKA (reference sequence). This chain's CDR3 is CSAREWGAPSGANVLTF. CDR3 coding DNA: TGCAGTGCTAGAGAATGGGGAGCACCCTCTGGGGCCAACGTCCTGACTTTC.

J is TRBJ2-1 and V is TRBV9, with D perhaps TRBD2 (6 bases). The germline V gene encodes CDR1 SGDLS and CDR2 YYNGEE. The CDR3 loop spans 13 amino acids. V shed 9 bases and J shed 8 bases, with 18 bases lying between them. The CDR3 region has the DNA TGTGCCACCAACGCGGACGGGGGATATGAGCAGTTCTTC. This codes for CATNADGGYEQFF.

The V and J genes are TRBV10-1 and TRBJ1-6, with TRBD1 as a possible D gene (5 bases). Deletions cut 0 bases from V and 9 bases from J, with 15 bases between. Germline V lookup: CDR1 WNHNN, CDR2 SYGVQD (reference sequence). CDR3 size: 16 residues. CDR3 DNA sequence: TGCGCCAGCAGTGAGTCGACGGGGGGACGCGGTTCACCCCTCCACTTT. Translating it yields CASSESTGGRGSPLHF.

This chain's CDR3 is CSARWTGLQETQYF. CDR3 DNA: TGCAGTGCTAGGTGGACAGGCCTCCAAGAGACCCAGTACTTC. The chain has TRBV20-1 and TRBJ2-5; 7 nucleotides align to TRBD1. CDR3 length equals 14 residues. Germline assignment: CDR1 DFQATT and CDR2 SNEGSKA (reference sequence). The junction had 5 bases not matched to a gene; V was cut back by 3 bases and J by 1 base.

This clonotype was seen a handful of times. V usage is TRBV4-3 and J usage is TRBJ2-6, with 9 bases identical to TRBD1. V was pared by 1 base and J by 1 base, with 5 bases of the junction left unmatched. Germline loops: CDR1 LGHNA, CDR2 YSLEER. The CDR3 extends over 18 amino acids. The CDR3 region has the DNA TGCGCCAGCAGCCAAGCTTGGGACAGGGTGTCTGGGGCCAACGTCCTGACTTTC. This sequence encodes CASSQAWDRVSGANVLTF.

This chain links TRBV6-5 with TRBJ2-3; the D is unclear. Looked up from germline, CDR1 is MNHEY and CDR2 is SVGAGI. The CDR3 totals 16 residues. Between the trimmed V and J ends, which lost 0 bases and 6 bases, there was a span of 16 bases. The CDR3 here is CASSYSAMTFLDTQYF. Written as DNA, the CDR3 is TGTGCCAGCAGTTACTCGGCTATGACGTTTTTGGATACGCAGTATTTT.

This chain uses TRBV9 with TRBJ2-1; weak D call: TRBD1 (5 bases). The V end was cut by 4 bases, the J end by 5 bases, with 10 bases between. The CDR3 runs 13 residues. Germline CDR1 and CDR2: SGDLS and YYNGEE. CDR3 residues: CASSYDSDNEQFF. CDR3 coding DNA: TGTGCCAGCAGCTATGACAGCGACAATGAGCAGTTCTTC. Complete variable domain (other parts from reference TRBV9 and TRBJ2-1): DSGVTQTPKHLITATGQRVTLRCSPRSGDLSVYWYQQSLDQGLQFLIQYYNGEERAKGNILERFSAQQFPDLHSELNLSSLELGDSALYFCASSYDSDNEQFFGPGTRLTVL.

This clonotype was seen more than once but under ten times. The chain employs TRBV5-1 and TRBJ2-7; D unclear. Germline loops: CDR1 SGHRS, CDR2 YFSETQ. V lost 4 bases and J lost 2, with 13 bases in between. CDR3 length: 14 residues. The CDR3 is CASSQQWAPYEQYF. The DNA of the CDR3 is TGCGCCAGCAGCCAACAATGGGCCCCCTACGAGCAGTACTTC.

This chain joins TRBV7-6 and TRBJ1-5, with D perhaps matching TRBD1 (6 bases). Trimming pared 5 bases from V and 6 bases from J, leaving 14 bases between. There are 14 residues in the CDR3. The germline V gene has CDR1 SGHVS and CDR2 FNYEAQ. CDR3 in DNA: TGTGCCAGCAGCGAATCGCAGGGGATTCAGCCCCAGCATTTT. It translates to CASSESQGIQPQHF.